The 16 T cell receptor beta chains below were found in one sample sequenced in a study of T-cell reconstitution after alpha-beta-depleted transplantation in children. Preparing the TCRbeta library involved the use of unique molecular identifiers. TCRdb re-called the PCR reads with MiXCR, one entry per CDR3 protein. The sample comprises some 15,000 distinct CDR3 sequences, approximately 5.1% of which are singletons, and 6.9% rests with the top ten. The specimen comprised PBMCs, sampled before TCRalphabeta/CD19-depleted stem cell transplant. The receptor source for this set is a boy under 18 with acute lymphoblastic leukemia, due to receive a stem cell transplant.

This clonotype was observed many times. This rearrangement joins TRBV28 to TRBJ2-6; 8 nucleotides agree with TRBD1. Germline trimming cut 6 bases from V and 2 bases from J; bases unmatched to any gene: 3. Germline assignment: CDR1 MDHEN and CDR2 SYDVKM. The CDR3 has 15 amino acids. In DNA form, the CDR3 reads TGTGCCAGCAGCGGCAGGGGGCCTGGGGCCAACGTCCTGACTTTC. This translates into CASSGRGPGANVLTF.

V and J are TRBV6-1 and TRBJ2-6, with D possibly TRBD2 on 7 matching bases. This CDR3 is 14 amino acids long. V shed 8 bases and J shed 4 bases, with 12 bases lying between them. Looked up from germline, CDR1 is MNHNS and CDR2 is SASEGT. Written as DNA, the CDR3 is TGTGCCAGCGTCGGGGGGCTGGGGGCCAACGTCCTGACTTTC. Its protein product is CASVGGLGANVLTF.

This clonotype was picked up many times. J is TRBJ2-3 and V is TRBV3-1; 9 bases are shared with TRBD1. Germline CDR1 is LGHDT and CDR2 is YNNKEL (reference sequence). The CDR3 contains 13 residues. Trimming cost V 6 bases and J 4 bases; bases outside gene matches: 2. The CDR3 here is CASRRQGADTQYF. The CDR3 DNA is TGTGCCAGCAGACGACAGGGGGCAGATACGCAGTATTTT.

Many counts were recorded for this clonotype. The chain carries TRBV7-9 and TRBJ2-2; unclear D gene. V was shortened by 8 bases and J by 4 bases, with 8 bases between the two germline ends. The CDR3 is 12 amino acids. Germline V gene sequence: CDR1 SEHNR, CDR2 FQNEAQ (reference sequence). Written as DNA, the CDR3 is TGTGCCAGCGGAGTGGGCACCGGGGAGCTGTTTTTT. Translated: CASGVGTGELFF. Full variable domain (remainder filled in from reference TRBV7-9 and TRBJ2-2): DTGVSQNPRHKITKRGQNVTFRCDPISEHNRLYWYRQTLGQGPEFLTYFQNEAQLEKSRLLSDRFSAERPKGSFSTLEIQRTEQGDSAMYLCASGVGTGELFFGEGSRLTVL.

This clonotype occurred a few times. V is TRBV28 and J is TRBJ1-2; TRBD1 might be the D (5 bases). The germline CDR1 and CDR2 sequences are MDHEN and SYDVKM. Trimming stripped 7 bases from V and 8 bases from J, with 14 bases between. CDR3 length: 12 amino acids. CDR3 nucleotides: TGTGCCAGCAACATTAAGGGGCGAGGCTACACCTTC. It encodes CASNIKGRGYTF.

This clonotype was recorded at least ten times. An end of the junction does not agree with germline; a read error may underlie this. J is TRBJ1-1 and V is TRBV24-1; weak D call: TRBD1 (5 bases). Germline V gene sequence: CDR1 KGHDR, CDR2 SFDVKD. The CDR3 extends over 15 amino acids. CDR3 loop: CATGDPRGADTEAFF. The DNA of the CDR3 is TGTGCCACCGGTGACCCGAGGGGTGCGGACACTGAAGCTTTCTTT.

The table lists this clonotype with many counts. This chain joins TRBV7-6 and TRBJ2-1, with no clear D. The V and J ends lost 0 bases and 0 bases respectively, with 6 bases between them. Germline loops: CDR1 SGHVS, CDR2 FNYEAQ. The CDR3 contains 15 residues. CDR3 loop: CASSLAYSSYNEQFF. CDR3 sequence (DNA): TGTGCCAGCAGCTTAGCTTATAGCTCCTACAATGAGCAGTTCTTC.

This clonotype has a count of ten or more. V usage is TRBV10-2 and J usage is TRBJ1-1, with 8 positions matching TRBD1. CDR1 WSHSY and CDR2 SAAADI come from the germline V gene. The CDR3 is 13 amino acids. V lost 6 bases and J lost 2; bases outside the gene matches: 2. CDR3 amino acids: CASRGQVNTEAFF. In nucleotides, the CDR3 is TGCGCCAGCAGGGGACAGGTTAACACTGAAGCTTTCTTT.

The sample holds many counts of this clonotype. Here the CDR3 DNA reads TGCAGTGCTATACAGGCTAGCGGGGGCTCTGGAAACACCATATATTTT. It codes for CSAIQASGGSGNTIYF. The chain combines TRBV20-1 with TRBJ1-3, with D possibly matching TRBD1 (5 bases). Germline V gene data show CDR1 as DFQATT and CDR2 as SNEGSKA (reference sequence). This CDR3 contains 16 residues. The V gene lost 4 bases and the J gene lost 0 bases, with 16 bases spanning the gap.

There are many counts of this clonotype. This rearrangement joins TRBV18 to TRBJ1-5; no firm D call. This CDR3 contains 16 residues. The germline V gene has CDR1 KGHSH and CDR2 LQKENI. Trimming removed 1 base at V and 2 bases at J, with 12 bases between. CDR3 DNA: TGTGCCAGCTCACCACTGCCTTGGGTGGGCAATCAGCCCCAGCATTTT. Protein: CASSPLPWVGNQPQHF.

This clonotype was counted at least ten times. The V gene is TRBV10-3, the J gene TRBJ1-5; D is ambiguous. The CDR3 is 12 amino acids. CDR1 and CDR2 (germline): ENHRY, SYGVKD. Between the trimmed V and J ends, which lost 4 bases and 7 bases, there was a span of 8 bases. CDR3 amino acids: CAISGGGQPQHF. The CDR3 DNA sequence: TGTGCCATCAGTGGAGGCGGACAGCCCCAGCATTTT.

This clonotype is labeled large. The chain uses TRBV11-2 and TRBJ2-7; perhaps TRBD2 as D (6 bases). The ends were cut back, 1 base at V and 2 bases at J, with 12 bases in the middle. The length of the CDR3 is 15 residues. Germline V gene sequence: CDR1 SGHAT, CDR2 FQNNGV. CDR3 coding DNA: TGTGCCAGCAGCTTAGGTCCGGGAGTCGCCTACGAGCAGTACTTC. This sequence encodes CASSLGPGVAYEQYF. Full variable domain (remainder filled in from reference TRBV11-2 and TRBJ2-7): EAGVAQSPRYKIIEKRQSVAFWCNPISGHATLYWYQQILGQGPKLLIQFQNNGVVDDSQLPKDRFSAERLKGVDSTLKIQPAKLEDSAVYLCASSLGPGVAYEQYFGPGTRLTVT.

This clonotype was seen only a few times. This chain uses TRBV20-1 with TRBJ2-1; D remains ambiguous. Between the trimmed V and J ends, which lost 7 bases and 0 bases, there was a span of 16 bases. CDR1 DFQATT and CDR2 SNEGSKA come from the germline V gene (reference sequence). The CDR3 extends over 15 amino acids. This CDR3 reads CSGSPTPRSYNEQFF. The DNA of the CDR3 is TGCAGTGGGTCACCGACACCCCGCTCCTACAATGAGCAGTTCTTC.

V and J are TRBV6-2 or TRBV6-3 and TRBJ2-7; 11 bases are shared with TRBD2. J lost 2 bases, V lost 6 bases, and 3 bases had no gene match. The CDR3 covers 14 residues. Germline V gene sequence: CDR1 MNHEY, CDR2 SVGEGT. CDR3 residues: CASRPTSGAYEQYF. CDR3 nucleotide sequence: TGTGCCAGCAGACCGACTAGCGGGGCCTACGAGCAGTACTTC.

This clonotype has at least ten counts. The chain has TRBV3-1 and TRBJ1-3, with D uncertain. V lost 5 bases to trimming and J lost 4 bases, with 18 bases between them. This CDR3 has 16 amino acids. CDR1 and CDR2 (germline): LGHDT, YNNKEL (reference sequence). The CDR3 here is CASSSTASPLGNTIYF. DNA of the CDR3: TGTGCCAGCAGCTCTACAGCCTCCCCCTTGGGAAACACCATATATTTT.

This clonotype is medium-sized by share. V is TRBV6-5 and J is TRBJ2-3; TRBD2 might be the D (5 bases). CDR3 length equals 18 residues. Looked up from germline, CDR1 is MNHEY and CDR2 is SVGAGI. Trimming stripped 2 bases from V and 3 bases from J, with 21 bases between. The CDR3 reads CASSYQFFGGSGTDTQYF. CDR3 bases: TGTGCCAGCAGTTACCAATTCTTCGGAGGCTCTGGGACAGATACGCAGTATTTT.